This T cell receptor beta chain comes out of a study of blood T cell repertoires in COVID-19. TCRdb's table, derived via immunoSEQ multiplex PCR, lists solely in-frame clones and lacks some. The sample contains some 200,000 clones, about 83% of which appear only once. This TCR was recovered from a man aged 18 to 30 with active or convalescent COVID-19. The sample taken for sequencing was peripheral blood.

The CDR3 spells CASSLIAEGTEAFF. The CDR3 coding sequence is TGTGCCAGCAGTTTAATCGCAGAGGGCACTGAAGCTTTCTTT. The chain has TRBV27 and TRBJ1-1; unclear D gene. The CDR3 contains 14 residues. Germline V gene data show CDR1 as MNHEY and CDR2 as SMNVEV (reference sequence). V lost 2 bases and J 4 bases, leaving 11 bases between the germline ends.